This T cell receptor beta chain was identified in a study of T cells in Graves' hyperthyroidism and ophthalmopathy. General observations from the study: Patients with ophthalmopathy were separated from those with stable hyperthyroidism by a 13 V-J model.

What was amplified from RNA transcripts were TCR beta CDR3 regions. During a first-round RT-PCR of the TCR CDR3, the HTBI primer set was used. MiXCR, run by TCRdb on the multiplex PCR reads, gives a single entry per CDR3 protein. The data show approximately 530,000 distinct CDR3 sequences, 16% seen once. The CDR3 is 14 amino acids. From germline, CDR1 is SNHLY and CDR2 FYNNEI. V lost 6 bases to trimming and J lost 7 bases; unmatched junction nucleotides: 8. As regards this clonotype: The target antigen is unknown.

The V and J genes are TRBV2 and TRBJ1-4, with 7 bases aligning to TRBD1. The source of this sequence is a woman younger than 35 with Graves' hyperthyroidism. The specimen was blood. CDR3 nucleotides: TGTGCCAGCAGGCCGGACAGGAATAGTGAAAAACTGTTTTTT. Translating gives CASRPDRNSEKLFF.